This T cell receptor (beta chain) was retrieved from a study of immune characterization of retroperitoneal liposarcoma. MiXCR, applied by TCRdb to the PCR reads, yields one record per CDR3 protein. Of approximately 11,000 distinct CDR3 sequences listed, roughly 26% are singletons. Only a few counts were recorded for this clonotype. Germline loops: CDR1 MNHNS, CDR2 SASEGT. The CDR3 has 16 residues. The TCR comes from a male donor with retroperitoneal liposarcoma. V is TRBV6-1 and J is TRBJ2-1, with 8 nucleotides matching TRBD1. The DNA matches TRBJ2-7 better at its end, which makes the J call doubtful. Input material: blood. The CDR3 spells CASSENLGQVSYEQYF. The CDR3 nucleotides read TGTGCCAGCAGTGAAAATTTGGGACAGGTGTCCTACGAGCAGTACTTC.